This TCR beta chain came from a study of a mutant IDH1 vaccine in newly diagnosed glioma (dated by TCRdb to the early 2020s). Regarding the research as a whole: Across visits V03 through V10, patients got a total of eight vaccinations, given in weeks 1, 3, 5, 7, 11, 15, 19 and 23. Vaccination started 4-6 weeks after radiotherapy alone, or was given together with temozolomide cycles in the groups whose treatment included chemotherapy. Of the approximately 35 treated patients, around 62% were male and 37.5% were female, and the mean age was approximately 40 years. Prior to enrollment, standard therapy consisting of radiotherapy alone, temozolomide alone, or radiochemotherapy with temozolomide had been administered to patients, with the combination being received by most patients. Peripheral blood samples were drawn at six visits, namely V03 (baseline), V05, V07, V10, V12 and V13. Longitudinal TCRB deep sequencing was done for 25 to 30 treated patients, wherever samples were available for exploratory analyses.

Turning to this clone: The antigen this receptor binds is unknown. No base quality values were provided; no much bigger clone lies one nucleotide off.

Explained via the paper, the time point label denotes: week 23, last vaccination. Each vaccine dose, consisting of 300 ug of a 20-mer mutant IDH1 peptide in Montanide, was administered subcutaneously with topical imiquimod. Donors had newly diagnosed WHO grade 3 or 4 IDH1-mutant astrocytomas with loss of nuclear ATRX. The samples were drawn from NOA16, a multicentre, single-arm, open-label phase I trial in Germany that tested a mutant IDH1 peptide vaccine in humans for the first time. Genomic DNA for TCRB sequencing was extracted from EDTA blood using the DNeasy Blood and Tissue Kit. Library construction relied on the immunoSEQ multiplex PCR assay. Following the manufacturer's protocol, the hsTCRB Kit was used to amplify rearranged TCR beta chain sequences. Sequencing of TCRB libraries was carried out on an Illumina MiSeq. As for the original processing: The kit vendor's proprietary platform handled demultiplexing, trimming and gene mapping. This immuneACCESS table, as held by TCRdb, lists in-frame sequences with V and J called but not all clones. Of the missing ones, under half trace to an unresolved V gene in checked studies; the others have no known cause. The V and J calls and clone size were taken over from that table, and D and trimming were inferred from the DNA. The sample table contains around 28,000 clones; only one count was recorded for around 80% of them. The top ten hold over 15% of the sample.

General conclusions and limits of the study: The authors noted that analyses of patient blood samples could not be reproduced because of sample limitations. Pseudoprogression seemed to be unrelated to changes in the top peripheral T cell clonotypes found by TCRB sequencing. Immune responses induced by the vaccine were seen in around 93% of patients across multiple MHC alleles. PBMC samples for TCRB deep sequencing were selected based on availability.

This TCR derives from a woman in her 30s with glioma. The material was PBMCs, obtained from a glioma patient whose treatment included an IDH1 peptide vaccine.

The DNA is TGTGCCAGCAGCTTGGAAGCCTCCTCTGGCTACACCTTC. Translated, it reads CASSLEASSGYTF. The V gene is TRBV7-8 and the J gene is TRBJ1-2; no D gene call is confident. Inclusive of the bounding cysteine and phenylalanine, the CDR3 is 13 residues long. Only CDR3 DNA is held: 39 bases, read in frame from base 1. CDR1 and CDR2 are read off the germline V gene as SGHVS and FQNEAQ. V is shortened by 3 bases, J by 7 bases, and the region joining them spans 12 bases. With the portions outside the CDR3 filled from the reference TRBV7-8 and TRBJ1-2 genes, the complete variable region becomes GAGVSQSPRYKVAKRGQDVALRCDPISGHVSLFWYQQALGQGPEFLTYFQNEAQLDKSGLPSDRFFAERPEGSVSTLKIQRTQQEDSAVYLCASSLEASSGYTFGSGTRLTVV.